Listed below are T cell receptor beta chains from one sample, sequenced in a study of beta chain features in type 1 diabetes. Sequencing used immunoSEQ multiplex PCR; TCRdb keeps in-frame clones, though not all of them. The table shows 130,000 or so clones, with roughly 17% occurring only once. Input material: central memory CD4+ T cells from blood. These receptor sequences come from a young man with type 1 diabetes. Each CDR3 is given with its conserved first and last residue. A D gene is named only where the DNA matches it firmly. The listing skips clone size in some rows; elsewhere it reads once, few, many or a size class.

NA	few	TRBV29-1	TRBJ2-1	CSGQTNSGYDNEQFF	TGCAGCGGCCAGACGAACAGCGGTTACGACAATGAGCAGTTCTTC
TRBD2	many	TRBV29-1	TRBJ2-2	CSVQAGGNTGELFF	TGCAGCGTTCAAGCGGGAGGGAACACCGGGGAGCTGTTTTTT
NA	many	TRBV2	TRBJ1-3	CASSSGNTIYF	TGTGCCAGCAGTAGTGGAAACACCATATATTTT
NA	NA	TRBV28	TRBJ1-3	CASSSAGGGGRHTIYF	TGTGCCAGCAGTTCCGCAGGCGGGGGCGGAAGACACACCATATATTTT
NA	few	TRBV28	TRBJ2-3	CASSSPGTGTQYF	TGTGCCAGCAGTTCTCCAGGGACGGGTACGCAGTATTTT
NA	NA	TRBV5-1	TRBJ2-5	CASSLNYQETQYF	TGCGCCAGCAGCTTAAACTACCAAGAGACCCAGTACTTC
NA	NA	TRBV6-5	TRBJ2-1	CASSPGRGHDEQFF	TGTGCCAGCAGCCCCGGGAGGGGGCACGATGAGCAGTTCTTC
NA	NA	TRBV2	TRBJ1-1	CASSGGPGAEAFF	TGTGCCAGCAGTGGGGGCCCAGGGGCTGAAGCTTTCTTT
TRBD2	NA	TRBV9	TRBJ2-3	CASSVTHEVAGQTQYF	TGTGCCAGCAGCGTAACCCACGAGGTAGCGGGGCAGACGCAGTATTTT
TRBD1	NA	TRBV7-2	TRBJ2-3	CASSPGQGHADTQYF	TGTGCCAGCAGCCCTGGACAGGGGCATGCAGATACGCAGTATTTT
NA	few	TRBV2	TRBJ2-7	CASEAADVEEQYF	TGTGCCAGCGAGGCAGCGGATGTGGAGGAGCAGTACTTC
NA	few	TRBV5-4	TRBJ1-1	CASSLTTNTEAFF	TGTGCCAGCAGCCTGACTACCAACACTGAAGCTTTCTTT
TRBD1	NA	TRBV2	TRBJ2-6	CASTVNRGAGANVLTF	TGTGCCAGCACAGTTAACAGGGGCGCTGGGGCCAACGTCCTGACTTTC
NA	NA	TRBV7-2	TRBJ2-3	CASSGYREDTQYF	TGTGCCAGCAGCGGCTACAGGGAAGATACGCAGTATTTT
NA	once	TRBV7-2	TRBJ2-7	CASSLAGGGYEQYF	TGTGCCAGCAGCTTGGCAGGGGGGGGCTACGAGCAGTACTTC
NA	many	TRBV28	TRBJ1-2	CASSQTRQGNYGYTF	TGTGCCAGCAGCCAGACGCGGCAGGGAAACTATGGCTACACCTTC
NA	NA	TRBV6-1	TRBJ1-1	CASSQNLRGRAEAFF	TGTGCCAGTAGCCAAAACCTGCGGGGAAGGGCTGAAGCTTTCTTT
NA	NA	TRBV19	TRBJ2-1	CASSTSGSYNEQFF	TGTGCCAGTAGTACCTCCGGGTCCTACAATGAGCAGTTCTTC
NA	few	TRBV4-3	TRBJ2-7	CASSQDSASEQYF	TGCGCCAGCAGCCAAGATTCAGCGTCCGAGCAGTACTTC
NA	NA	TRBV4-1	TRBJ2-2	CASSQTGAGELFF	TGCGCCAGCAGCCAGACAGGAGCCGGGGAGCTGTTTTTT
NA	few	TRBV29-1	TRBJ1-1	CSVEDNGKAFF	TGCAGCGTTGAAGACAACGGAAAAGCTTTCTTT
TRBD1	few	TRBV5-1	TRBJ1-4	CASSPSTGTNEKLFF	TGCGCCAGCAGCCCCTCGACAGGGACTAATGAAAAACTGTTTTTT
TRBD2	NA	TRBV9	TRBJ2-1	CASSVDSGGYNEQFF	TGTGCCAGCAGCGTAGATAGCGGGGGGTACAATGAGCAGTTCTTC
TRBD1	NA	TRBV6-5	TRBJ1-6	CARQGVDSPLHF	TGTGCCAGACAGGGGGTCGATTCACCCCTCCACTTT
NA	few	TRBV28	TRBJ1-2	CASTRGRYYGYTF	TGTGCCAGCACGAGGGGACGGTACTATGGCTACACCTTC
NA	NA	TRBV14	TRBJ2-1	CASSQAYYNEQFF	TGTGCCAGCAGCCAAGCCTACTACAATGAGCAGTTCTTC
NA	few	TRBV20-1	TRBJ2-5	CSVSRETQYF	TGCAGTGTCTCGCGGGAGACCCAGTACTTC
NA	few	TRBV2	TRBJ2-1	CASSRGDVREQFF	TGTGCCAGCAGTAGGGGGGACGTCAGAGAGCAGTTCTTC
TRBD2	NA	TRBV29-1	TRBJ2-1	CSAAGGPSSYNEQFF	TGCAGCGCAGCGGGAGGGCCTAGCTCCTACAATGAGCAGTTCTTC
NA	few	TRBV4-3	TRBJ2-3	CASSQDLVGVDTQYF	TGCGCCAGCAGCCAAGATCTGGTGGGGGTGGATACGCAGTATTTT
NA	NA	TRBV11-3	TRBJ2-7	CASSAGHRDPLLQQYF	TGTGCCAGCAGCGCCGGCCACCGGGACCCCCTTTTGCAGCAGTACTTC
NA	NA	TRBV5-1	TRBJ2-3	CASSSGGTALNTQYF	TGCGCCAGCAGCTCGGGGGGGACAGCACTAAATACGCAGTATTTT
NA	NA	TRBV5-1	TRBJ1-1	CASSLAENTEAFF	TGCGCCAGCAGCTTGGCGGAGAACACTGAAGCTTTCTTT
NA	few	TRBV30	TRBJ2-5	CAWSRLFQETQYF	TGTGCCTGGAGTCGGCTTTTCCAAGAGACCCAGTACTTC
NA	NA	TRBV27	TRBJ2-1	CASSLSRYNEQFF	TGTGCCAGCAGTTTATCGCGGTACAATGAGCAGTTCTTC
TRBD1	NA	TRBV29-1	TRBJ1-3	CSVEGAGRQGGNTIYF	TGCAGCGTTGAAGGAGCTGGACGACAGGGGGGAAACACCATATATTTT
NA	NA	TRBV4-2	TRBJ2-4	CASSQSANVKNIQYF	TGTGCCAGCAGCCAGAGCGCAAACGTCAAAAACATTCAGTACTTC
NA	few	TRBV5-4	TRBJ1-6	CASSVDSLINSPLHF	TGTGCCAGCAGCGTCGACAGTCTTATTAATTCACCCCTCCACTTT
TRBD1	medium-sized	TRBV5-5	TRBJ2-5	CASSRGPEETQYF	TGTGCCAGCAGCAGGGGGCCGGAAGAGACCCAGTACTTC
TRBD1	NA	TRBV18	TRBJ1-5	CASSPDRGQPQHF	TGTGCCAGCTCACCCGACAGGGGTCAGCCCCAGCATTTT
NA	few	TRBV21-1	TRBJ2-7	CASSKMDTFYEQYF	TGTGCCAGCAGCAAGATGGACACTTTCTACGAGCAGTACTTC
NA	NA	TRBV15	TRBJ1-2	CATSREVQLYGYTF	TGTGCCACCAGCAGAGAGGTTCAGCTCTATGGCTACACCTTC
TRBD1	NA	TRBV2	TRBJ2-5	CASSITDREMTQYF	TGTGCCAGCAGTATAACTGACAGGGAGATGACCCAGTACTTC
TRBD1	NA	TRBV11-2	TRBJ1-1	CASSWQTGLNTEAFF	TGTGCCAGCAGCTGGCAGACAGGGCTGAACACTGAAGCTTTCTTT
TRBD1	NA	TRBV28	TRBJ1-2	CASSPGQGPGYTF	TGTGCCAGCAGTCCGGGACAGGGCCCTGGCTACACCTTC
NA	few	TRBV30	TRBJ1-1	CALRRGNVNTEAFF	TGTGCCTTGAGGCGGGGGAACGTGAACACTGAAGCTTTCTTT
TRBD2	NA	TRBV4-1	TRBJ2-3	CASSRQLWTSGRSTQDTQYF	TGCGCCAGCAGCCGGCAATTATGGACTAGCGGGAGGAGCACACAAGATACGCAGTATTTT
NA	few	TRBV29-1	TRBJ2-2	CSVETHEQLFF	TGCAGCGTTGAAACACATGAACAGCTGTTTTTT
NA	NA	TRBV7-9	TRBJ1-2	CASSLEGGSGYTF	TGTGCCAGCAGCTTAGAAGGGGGAAGTGGCTACACCTTC